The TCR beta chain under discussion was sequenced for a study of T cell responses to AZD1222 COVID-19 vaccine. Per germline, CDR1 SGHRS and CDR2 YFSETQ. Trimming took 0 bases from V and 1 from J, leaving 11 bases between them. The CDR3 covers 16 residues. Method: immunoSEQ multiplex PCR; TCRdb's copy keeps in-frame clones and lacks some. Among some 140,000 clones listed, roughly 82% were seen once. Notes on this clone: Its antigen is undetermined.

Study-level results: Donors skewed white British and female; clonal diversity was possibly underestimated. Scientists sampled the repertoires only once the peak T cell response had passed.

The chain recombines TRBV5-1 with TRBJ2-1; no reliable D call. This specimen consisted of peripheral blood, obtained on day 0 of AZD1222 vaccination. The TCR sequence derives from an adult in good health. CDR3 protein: CASSLVEGGSYNEQFF. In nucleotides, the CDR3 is TGCGCCAGCAGCTTGGTCGAAGGTGGATCCTACAATGAGCAGTTCTTC.